The table lists the clone carrying this T cell receptor beta chain with a count of one. Antigen specificity is unknown. The data are from a study of shared clonotypes between healthy human individuals. The CDR3 consists of 14 residues. Per the germline V gene, CDR1 is SGHRS and CDR2 is YFSETQ. Trimming left V 4 bases short and J 2 bases short, with 13 bases between. Using around 200 ng DNA, 32,000 or so T cell genomes, the sorted-subset replicate PCRs were run. Some clones are missing from TCRdb's copy, which holds only in-frame ones; the method was immunoSEQ multiplex PCR. This table holds around 2.3 million clones, about 94% found once. Regarding the study as a whole: The study's rarefaction showed incomplete sorted-subset sequencing despite large depth. Limitation of the genetic and exposure-history diversity represented came from the few donors. Estimated richness values were generally larger in naive subsets than in memory subsets.

The sequenced sample consisted of naive CD4+ T cells sorted from blood. The subset is: CD45RA+ positively selected. This chain joins TRBV5-1 and TRBJ2-7, with D possibly being TRBD1 (6 bases). The TCR sequence derives from a man aged 18-30 years in good health. The CDR3 loop reads CASSPAGTPYEQYF. CDR3 DNA sequence: TGCGCCAGCAGCCCCGCCGGGACACCCTACGAGCAGTACTTC.